The source of this TCR beta chain is a study of blood T cell repertoires in COVID-19. The CDR3 sequence is 16 residues long. Germline V gene lookup returns CDR1 SNHLY and CDR2 FYNNEI. The junction had 13 bases not matched to a gene; V was cut back by 6 bases and J by 6 bases. Repertoires were generated with immunoSEQ multiplex PCR, while TCRdb's copy carries only in-frame clones and drops some. The table has some 300,000 clones, 89% seen once. V and J are TRBV2 and TRBJ1-4; TRBD1 aligns across 7 bases. This receptor was obtained from a woman aged 50 to 60 who had been exposed to COVID-19. Sequences were obtained from PBMCs or T cells enriched from blood (not recorded which). In DNA, the CDR3 is TGTGCCAGCAGAGCTAGTAACAGGGGTTTTTATGAAAAACTGTTTTTT. Translating gives CASRASNRGFYEKLFF. The variable domain in full, with the rest retrieved from reference TRBV2 and TRBJ1-4, is EPEVTQTPSHQVTQMGQEVILRCVPISNHLYFYWYRQILGQKVEFLVSFYNNEISEKSEIFDDQFSVERPDGSNFTLKIRSTKLEDSAMYFCASRASNRGFYEKLFFGSGTQLSVL.